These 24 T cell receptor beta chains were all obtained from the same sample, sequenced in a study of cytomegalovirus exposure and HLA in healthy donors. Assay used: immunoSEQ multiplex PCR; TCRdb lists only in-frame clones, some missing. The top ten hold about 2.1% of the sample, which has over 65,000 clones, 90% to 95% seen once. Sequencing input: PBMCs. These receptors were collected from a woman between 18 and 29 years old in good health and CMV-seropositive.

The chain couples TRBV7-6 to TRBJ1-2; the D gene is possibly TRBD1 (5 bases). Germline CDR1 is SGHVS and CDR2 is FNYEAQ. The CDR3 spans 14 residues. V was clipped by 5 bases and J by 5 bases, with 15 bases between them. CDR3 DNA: TGTGCCAGCAGCCCGACCGGGGGGACTTATGGCTACACCTTC. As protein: CASSPTGGTYGYTF.

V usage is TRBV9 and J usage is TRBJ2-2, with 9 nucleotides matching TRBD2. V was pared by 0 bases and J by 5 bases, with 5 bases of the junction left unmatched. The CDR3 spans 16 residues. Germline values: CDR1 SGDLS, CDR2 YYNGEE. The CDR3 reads CASSVVSSGGTGELFF. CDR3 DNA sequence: TGTGCCAGCAGCGTAGTGAGTAGCGGGGGAACCGGGGAGCTGTTTTTT.

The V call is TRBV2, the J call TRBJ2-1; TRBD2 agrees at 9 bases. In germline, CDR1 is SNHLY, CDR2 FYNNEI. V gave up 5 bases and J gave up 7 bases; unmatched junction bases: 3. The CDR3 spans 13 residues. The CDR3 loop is CASSTGLANEQFF. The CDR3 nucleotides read TGTGCCAGCAGTACTGGACTAGCGAATGAGCAGTTCTTC.

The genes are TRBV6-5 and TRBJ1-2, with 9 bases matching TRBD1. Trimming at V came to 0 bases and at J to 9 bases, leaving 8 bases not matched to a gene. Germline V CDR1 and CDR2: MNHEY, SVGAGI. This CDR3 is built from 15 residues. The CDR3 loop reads CASSYSPRTGGSYTF. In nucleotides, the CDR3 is TGTGCCAGCAGTTACTCACCTAGAACAGGGGGCAGCTACACCTTC.

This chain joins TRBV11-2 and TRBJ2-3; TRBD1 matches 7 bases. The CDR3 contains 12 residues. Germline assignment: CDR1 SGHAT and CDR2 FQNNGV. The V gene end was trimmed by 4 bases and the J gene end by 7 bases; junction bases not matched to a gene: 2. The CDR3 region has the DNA TGTGCCAGCAGCTCACAGGGGAATACGCAGTATTTT. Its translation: CASSSQGNTQYF.

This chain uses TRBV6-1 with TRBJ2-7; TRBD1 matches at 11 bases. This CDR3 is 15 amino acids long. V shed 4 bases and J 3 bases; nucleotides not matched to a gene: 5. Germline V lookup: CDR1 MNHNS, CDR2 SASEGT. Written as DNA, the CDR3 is TGTGCCAGCAGTGCCAGGACAGGGGGCATCTACGAGCAGTACTTC. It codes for CASSARTGGIYEQYF.

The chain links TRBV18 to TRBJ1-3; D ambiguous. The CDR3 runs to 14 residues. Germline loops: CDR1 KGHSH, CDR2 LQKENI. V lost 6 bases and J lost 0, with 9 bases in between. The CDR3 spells CASSEGSSGNTIYF. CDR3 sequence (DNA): TGTGCCAGCTCGGAGGGATCCTCTGGAAACACCATATATTTT.

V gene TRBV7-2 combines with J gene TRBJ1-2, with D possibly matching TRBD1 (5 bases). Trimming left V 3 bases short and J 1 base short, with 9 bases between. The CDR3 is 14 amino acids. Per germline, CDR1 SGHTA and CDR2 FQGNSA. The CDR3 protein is CASSFQGGNYGYTF. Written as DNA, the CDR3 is TGTGCCAGCAGCTTTCAGGGTGGTAACTATGGCTACACCTTC. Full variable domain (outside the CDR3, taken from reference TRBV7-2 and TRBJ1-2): GAGVSQSPSNKVTEKGKDVELRCDPISGHTALYWYRQSLGQGLEFLIYFQGNSAPDKSGLPSDRFSAERTGGSVSTLTIQRTQQEDSAVYLCASSFQGGNYGYTFGSGTRLTVV.

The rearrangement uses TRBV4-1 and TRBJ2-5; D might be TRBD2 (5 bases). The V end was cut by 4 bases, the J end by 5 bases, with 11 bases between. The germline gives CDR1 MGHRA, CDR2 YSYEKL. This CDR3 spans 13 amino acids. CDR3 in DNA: TGCGCCAGCAGCCGATCTAGCCGGGAGACCCAGTACTTC. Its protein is CASSRSSRETQYF.

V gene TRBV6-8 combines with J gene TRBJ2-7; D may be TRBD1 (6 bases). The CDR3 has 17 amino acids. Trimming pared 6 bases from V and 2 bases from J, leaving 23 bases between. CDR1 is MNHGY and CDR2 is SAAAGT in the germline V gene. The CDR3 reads CASSIPGAGSSTYEQYF. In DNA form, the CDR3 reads TGTGCCAGCAGCATCCCAGGGGCCGGTAGCAGTACCTACGAGCAGTACTTC.

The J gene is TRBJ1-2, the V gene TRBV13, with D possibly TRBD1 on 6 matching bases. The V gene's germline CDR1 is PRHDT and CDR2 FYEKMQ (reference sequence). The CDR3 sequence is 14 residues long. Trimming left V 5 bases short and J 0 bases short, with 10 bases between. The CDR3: CASSLGQTNYGYTF. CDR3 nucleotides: TGTGCCAGCAGCCTCGGACAGACTAACTATGGCTACACCTTC.

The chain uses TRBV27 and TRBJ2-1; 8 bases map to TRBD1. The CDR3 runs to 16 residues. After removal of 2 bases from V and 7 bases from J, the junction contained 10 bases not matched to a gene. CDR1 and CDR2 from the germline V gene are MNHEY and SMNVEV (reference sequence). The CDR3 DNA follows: TGTGCCAGCAGTTTAAGCTTTCAGGGGGCGCGAAATGAGCAGTTCTTC. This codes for CASSLSFQGARNEQFF.

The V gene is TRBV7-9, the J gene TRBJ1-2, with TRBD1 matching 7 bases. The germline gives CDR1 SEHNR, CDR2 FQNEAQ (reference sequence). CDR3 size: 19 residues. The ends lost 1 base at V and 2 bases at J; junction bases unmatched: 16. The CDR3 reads CASSLEDPSPGQKNYGYTF. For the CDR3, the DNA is TGTGCCAGCAGCTTAGAGGACCCTTCACCGGGACAGAAAAACTATGGCTACACCTTC.

The CDR3 coding sequence is TGCGCCAGCAGCTCCAAACAGGGTGGGGCCTACGAGCAGTACTTC. The encoded protein is CASSSKQGGAYEQYF. V is TRBV5-1 and J is TRBJ2-7, with D possibly being TRBD1 (6 bases). The ends were cut back, 3 bases at V and 2 bases at J, with 15 bases in the middle. This CDR3 region has 15 residues. Per the germline V gene, CDR1 is SGHRS and CDR2 is YFSETQ.

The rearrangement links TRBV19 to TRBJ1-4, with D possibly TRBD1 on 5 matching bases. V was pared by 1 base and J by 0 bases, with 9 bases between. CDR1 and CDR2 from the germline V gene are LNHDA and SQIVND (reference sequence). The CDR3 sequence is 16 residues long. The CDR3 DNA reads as TGTGCCAGTAGTATAGGGACACCCGCAACTAATGAAAAACTGTTTTTT. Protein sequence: CASSIGTPATNEKLFF.

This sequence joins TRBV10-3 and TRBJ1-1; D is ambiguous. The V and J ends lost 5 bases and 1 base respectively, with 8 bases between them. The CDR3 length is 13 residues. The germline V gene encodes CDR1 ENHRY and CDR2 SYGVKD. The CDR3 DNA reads TGTGCCATCAGTTTGTCAGGGAACACTGAAGCTTTCTTT. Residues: CAISLSGNTEAFF.

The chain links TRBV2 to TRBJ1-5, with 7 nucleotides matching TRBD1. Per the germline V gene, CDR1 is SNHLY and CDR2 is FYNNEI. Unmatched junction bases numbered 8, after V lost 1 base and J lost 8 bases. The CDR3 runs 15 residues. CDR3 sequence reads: CASSEGSGGLKPQHF. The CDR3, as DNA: TGTGCCAGCAGTGAAGGGTCAGGGGGTCTTAAGCCCCAGCATTTT.

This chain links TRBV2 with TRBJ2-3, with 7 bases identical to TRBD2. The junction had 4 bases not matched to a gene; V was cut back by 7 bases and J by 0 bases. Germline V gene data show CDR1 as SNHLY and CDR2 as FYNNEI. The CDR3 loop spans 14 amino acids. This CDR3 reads CASITGLSTDTQYF. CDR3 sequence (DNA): TGTGCCAGCATCACGGGACTAAGCACAGATACGCAGTATTTT.

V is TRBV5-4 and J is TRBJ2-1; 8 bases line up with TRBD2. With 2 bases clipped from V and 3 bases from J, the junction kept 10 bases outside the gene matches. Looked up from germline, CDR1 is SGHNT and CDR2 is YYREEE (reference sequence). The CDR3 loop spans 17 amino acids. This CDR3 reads CASSFPPGRAGYNEQFF. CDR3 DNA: TGTGCCAGCAGCTTCCCCCCCGGGAGGGCCGGCTACAATGAGCAGTTCTTC.

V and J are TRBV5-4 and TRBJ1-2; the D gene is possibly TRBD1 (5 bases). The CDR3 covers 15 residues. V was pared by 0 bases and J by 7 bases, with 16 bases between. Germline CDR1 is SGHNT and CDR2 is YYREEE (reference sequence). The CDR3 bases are TGTGCCAGCAGCTTGGCCTACGCGGACATTTCTGGCTACACCTTC. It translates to CASSLAYADISGYTF.

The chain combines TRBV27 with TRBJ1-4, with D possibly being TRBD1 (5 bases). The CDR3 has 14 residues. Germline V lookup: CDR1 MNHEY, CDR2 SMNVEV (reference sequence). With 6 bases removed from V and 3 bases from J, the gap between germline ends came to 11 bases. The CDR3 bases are TGTGCCAGCAGCCGGGGGAATGCTAATGAAAAACTGTTTTTT. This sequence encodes CASSRGNANEKLFF. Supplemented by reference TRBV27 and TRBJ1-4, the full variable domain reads EAQVTQNPRYLITVTGKKLTVTCSQNMNHEYMSWYRQDPGLGLRQIYYSMNVEVTDKGDVPEGYKVSRKEKRNFPLILESPSPNQTSLYFCASSRGNANEKLFFGSGTQLSVL.

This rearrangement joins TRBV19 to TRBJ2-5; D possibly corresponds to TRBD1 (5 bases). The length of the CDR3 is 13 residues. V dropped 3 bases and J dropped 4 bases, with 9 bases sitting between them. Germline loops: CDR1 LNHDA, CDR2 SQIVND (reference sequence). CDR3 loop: CASSIQGLETQYF. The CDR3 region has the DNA TGTGCCAGTAGTATTCAGGGCTTAGAGACCCAGTACTTC.

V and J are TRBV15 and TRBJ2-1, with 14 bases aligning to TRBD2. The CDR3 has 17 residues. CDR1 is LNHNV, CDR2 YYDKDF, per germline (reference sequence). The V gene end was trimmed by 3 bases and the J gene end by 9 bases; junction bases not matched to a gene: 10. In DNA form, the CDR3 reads TGTGCCACCAGCAGGGACCCGACTAGCGGGAGGGCCGCTGAGCAGTTCTTC. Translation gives CATSRDPTSGRAAEQFF.

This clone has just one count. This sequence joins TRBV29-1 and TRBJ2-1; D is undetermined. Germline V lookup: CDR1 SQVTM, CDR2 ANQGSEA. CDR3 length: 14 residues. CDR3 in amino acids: CVYVSAQAYNEQFF. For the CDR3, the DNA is TGCGTATATGTGAGCGCGCAAGCCTACAATGAGCAGTTCTTC.